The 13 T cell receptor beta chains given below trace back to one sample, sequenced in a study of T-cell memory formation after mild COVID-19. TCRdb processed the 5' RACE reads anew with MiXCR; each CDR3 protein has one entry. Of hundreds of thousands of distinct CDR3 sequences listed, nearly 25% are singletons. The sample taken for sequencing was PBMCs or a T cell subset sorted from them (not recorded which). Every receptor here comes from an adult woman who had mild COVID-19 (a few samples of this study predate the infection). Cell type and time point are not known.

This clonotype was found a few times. CDR3 DNA: TGCAGTGCTTACGCCCCTAGCGGGGGGTCGCTAAAGACCCAGTACTTC. Amino acids: CSAYAPSGGSLKTQYF. The V call is TRBV20-1, the J call TRBJ2-5, with TRBD2 matching over 11 bases. The V segment lost 5 bases and the J segment 6 bases; nucleotides outside the gene matches: 14. This CDR3 spans 16 amino acids. Germline assignment: CDR1 DFQATT and CDR2 SNEGSKA (reference sequence).

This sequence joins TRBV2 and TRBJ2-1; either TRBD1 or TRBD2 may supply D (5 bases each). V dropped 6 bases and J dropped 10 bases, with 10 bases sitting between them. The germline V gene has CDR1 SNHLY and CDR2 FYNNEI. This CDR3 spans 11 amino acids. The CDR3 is CASRLGEEQFF. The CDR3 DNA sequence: TGTGCCAGCAGACTAGGGGAGGAGCAGTTCTTC. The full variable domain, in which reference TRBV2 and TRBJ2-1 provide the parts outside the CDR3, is EPEVTQTPSHQVTQMGQEVILRCVPISNHLYFYWYRQILGQKVEFLVSFYNNEISEKSEIFDDQFSVERPDGSNFTLKIRSTKLEDSAMYFCASRLGEEQFFGPGTRLTVL.

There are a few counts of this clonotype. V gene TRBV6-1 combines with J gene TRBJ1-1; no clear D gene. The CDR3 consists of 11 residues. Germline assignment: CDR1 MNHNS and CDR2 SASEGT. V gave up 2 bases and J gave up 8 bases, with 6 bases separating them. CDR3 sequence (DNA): TGTGCCAGCAGTGAATTTACAGAAGCTTTCTTT. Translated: CASSEFTEAFF.

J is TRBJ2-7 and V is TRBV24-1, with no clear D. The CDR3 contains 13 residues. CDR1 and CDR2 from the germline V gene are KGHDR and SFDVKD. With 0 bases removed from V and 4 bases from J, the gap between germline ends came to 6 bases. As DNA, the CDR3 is TGTGCCACCAGTGATTTGATGGGATACGAGCAGTACTTC. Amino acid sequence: CATSDLMGYEQYF.

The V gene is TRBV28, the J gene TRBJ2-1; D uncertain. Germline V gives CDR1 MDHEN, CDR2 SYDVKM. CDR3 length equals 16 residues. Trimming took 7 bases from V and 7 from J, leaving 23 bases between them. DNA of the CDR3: TGTGCCAGCACCTCAACCTTCAGGTTTGCCACTAATGAGCAGTTCTTC. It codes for CASTSTFRFATNEQFF.

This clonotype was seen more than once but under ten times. The CDR3 loop reads CASSARGSENTEAFF. The DNA of the CDR3 is TGTGCCAGCAGCGCAAGGGGTTCGGAAAACACTGAAGCTTTCTTT. This rearrangement joins TRBV9 to TRBJ1-1; possible D gene TRBD1, 5 bases. Trimming shortened V by 3 bases and J by 2 bases, and 14 bases separated the two germline ends. Germline lookup yields CDR1 SGDLS and CDR2 YYNGEE. The CDR3 has 15 amino acids.

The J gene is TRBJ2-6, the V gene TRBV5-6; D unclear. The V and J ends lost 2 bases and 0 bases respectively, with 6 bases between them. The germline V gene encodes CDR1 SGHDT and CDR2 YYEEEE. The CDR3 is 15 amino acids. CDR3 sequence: CASSLNPSGANVLTF. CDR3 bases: TGTGCCAGCAGCTTAAATCCCTCTGGGGCCAACGTCCTGACTTTC.

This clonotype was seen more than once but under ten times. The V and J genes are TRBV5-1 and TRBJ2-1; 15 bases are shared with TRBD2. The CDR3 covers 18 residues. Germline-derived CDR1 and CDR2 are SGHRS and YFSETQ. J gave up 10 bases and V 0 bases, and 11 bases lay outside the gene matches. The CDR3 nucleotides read TGCGCCAGCAGCTTGGCCGGGACTAGCGGGGGGCACCTTCGGGAGCAGTTCTTC. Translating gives CASSLAGTSGGHLREQFF.

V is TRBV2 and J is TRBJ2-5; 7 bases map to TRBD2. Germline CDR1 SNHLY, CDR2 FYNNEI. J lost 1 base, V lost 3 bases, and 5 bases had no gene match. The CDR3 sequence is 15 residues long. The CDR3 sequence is CASSDAGALQETQYF. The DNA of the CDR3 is TGTGCCAGCAGTGACGCGGGAGCCCTCCAAGAGACCCAGTACTTC.

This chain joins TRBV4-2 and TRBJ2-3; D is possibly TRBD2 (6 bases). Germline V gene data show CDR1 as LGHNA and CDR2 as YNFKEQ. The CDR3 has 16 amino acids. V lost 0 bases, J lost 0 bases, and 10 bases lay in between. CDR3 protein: CASSQERRGSTDTQYF. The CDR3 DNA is TGTGCCAGCAGCCAAGAACGGAGGGGTAGCACAGATACGCAGTATTTT.

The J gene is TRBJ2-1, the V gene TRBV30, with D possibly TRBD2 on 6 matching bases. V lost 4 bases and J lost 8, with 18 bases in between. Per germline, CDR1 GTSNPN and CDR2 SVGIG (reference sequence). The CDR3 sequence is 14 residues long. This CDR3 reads CAWKVAGSSDEQFF. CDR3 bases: TGTGCCTGGAAAGTGGCGGGGAGCAGCGATGAGCAGTTCTTC.

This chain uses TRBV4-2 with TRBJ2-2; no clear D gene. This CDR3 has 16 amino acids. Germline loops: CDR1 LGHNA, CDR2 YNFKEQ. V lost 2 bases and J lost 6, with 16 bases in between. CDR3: CASSQRSQPTPGELFF. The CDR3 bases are TGTGCCAGCAGCCAAAGGTCACAGCCAACCCCCGGGGAGCTGTTTTTT.

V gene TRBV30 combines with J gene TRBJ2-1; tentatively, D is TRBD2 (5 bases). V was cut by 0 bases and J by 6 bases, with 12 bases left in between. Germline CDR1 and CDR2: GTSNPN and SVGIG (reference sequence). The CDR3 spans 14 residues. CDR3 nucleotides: TGTGCCTGGAGTGTCGGGCTAGCCTTCAATGAGCAGTTCTTC. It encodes CAWSVGLAFNEQFF.